These 26 T cell receptor beta chains came from one sample sequenced in a study of Ad26.COV2.S vaccination and SARS-CoV-2 variants. Sequencing was performed with immunoSEQ multiplex PCR; in TCRdb, only in-frame clones are kept and a portion is missing. The sample contains about 180,000 clones, roughly nine tenths of which appear only once. This sample comprised peripheral blood, obtained after recovery from COVID-19. The source is a human donor who had recovered from COVID-19.

This clone has just a few counts. This rearrangement joins TRBV3-1 (or the pseudogene TRBV3-2) to TRBJ2-3, with TRBD1 matching over 7 bases. The CDR3 covers 16 residues. Per germline, CDR1 LGHDT and CDR2 YNNKEL (reference sequence). V gave up 0 bases and J gave up 9 bases; unmatched junction bases: 12. In DNA, the CDR3 is TGTGCCAGCAGCCAAGATCGCTTGTACGCCAGGGGGACGCAGTATTTT. It yields the protein CASSQDRLYARGTQYF.

The chain carries TRBV9 and TRBJ2-6, with 13 bases lining up with TRBD2. V dropped 5 bases and J dropped 3; count of bases not matched to a gene: 5. The germline gives CDR1 SGDLS, CDR2 YYNGEE. This CDR3 is built from 17 residues. CDR3 sequence reads: CASRGLAGAFGANVLTF. DNA of the CDR3: TGTGCCAGCAGAGGACTAGCGGGAGCTTTTGGGGCCAACGTCCTGACTTTC. The whole variable domain, remainder taken from reference TRBV9 and TRBJ2-6, is DSGVTQTPKHLITATGQRVTLRCSPRSGDLSVYWYQQSLDQGLQFLIQYYNGEERAKGNILERFSAQQFPDLHSELNLSSLELGDSALYFCASRGLAGAFGANVLTFGAGSRLTVL.

The J gene is TRBJ1-1, the V gene TRBV5-6; TRBD1 might be the D (5 bases). Trimming left V 7 bases short and J 3 bases short, with 19 bases between. The V gene's germline CDR1 is SGHDT and CDR2 YYEEEE. CDR3 size: 15 residues. As DNA, the CDR3 is TGTGCCAGCCCCTTTGTGAGGGGCTGCGACACTGAAGCTTTCTTT. Translation: CASPFVRGCDTEAFF. Supplemented by reference TRBV5-6 and TRBJ1-1, the full variable domain reads DAGVTQSPTHLIKTRGQQVTLRCSPKSGHDTVSWYQQALGQGPQFIFQYYEEEERQRGNFPDRFSGHQFPNYSSELNVNALLLGDSALYLCASPFVRGCDTEAFFGQGTRLTVV.

The V gene is TRBV5-1, the J gene TRBJ2-7, with TRBD2 identical over 13 bases. Germline CDR1 reads SGHRS; CDR2 reads YFSETQ. The CDR3 spans 17 residues. With V trimmed by 2 bases and J by 0 bases, 5 bases remained unmatched. Written as DNA, the CDR3 is TGCGCCAGCAGCTTAAGACTAGCGGGGGGCCACTCCTACGAGCAGTACTTC. It translates to CASSLRLAGGHSYEQYF.

The genes are TRBV9 and TRBJ2-7; D is undetermined. The V end lost 0 bases, the J end lost 4 bases, and 8 bases lay between the germline ends. There are 13 residues in the CDR3. From germline, CDR1 is SGDLS and CDR2 YYNGEE. The CDR3 coding sequence is TGTGCCAGCAGCGTAGAGGACCCTTACGAGCAGTACTTC. Translation gives CASSVEDPYEQYF.

The chain combines TRBV9 with TRBJ1-1, with no clear D. Trimming stripped 1 base from V and 1 base from J, with 11 bases between. CDR1 SGDLS and CDR2 YYNGEE come from the germline V gene. The CDR3 runs 15 residues. The CDR3 coding sequence is TGTGCCAGCAGCGTATCGGCAGCTTGGAACACTGAAGCTTTCTTT. Translating gives CASSVSAAWNTEAFF.

Concerning this clone itself: This CDR3 is also generated by other DNA sequences in the sample. This chain uses TRBV19 with TRBJ2-7, with TRBD1 identical over 7 bases. The CDR3 consists of 13 residues. Germline CDR1 reads LNHDA; CDR2 reads SQIVND (reference sequence). V dropped 6 bases and J dropped 0; count of bases not matched to a gene: 2. This chain's CDR3 is CASRGTASYEQYF. The CDR3 nucleotides are TGTGCCAGTAGAGGGACAGCCTCCTACGAGCAGTACTTC.

The J gene is TRBJ1-3, the V gene TRBV12-3 or TRBV12-4; D gene uncertain. This CDR3 spans 13 amino acids. V was trimmed by 5 bases and J by 6 bases, leaving 11 bases between them. The CDR3 DNA is TGTGCCAGCAGTACCGGTCCGCCAAACACCATATATTTT. Amino acid sequence: CASSTGPPNTIYF.

This clone was detected only once. The chain employs TRBV3-1 (or the pseudogene TRBV3-2) and TRBJ2-5, with D uncertain. The germline gives CDR1 LGHDT, CDR2 YNNKEL (reference sequence). V was trimmed by 5 bases and J by 2 bases, leaving 9 bases between them. The CDR3 runs 13 residues. The CDR3: CASSGTPQETQYF. The CDR3 DNA is TGTGCCAGCAGCGGTACCCCTCAAGAGACCCAGTACTTC.

This chain uses TRBV7-8 with TRBJ2-4; TRBD1 matches at 7 bases. The CDR3 is 16 amino acids. The V gene end was trimmed by 5 bases and the J gene end by 0 bases; junction bases not matched to a gene: 7. Germline loops: CDR1 SGHVS, CDR2 FQNEAQ. For the CDR3, the DNA is TGTGCCAGCAGCCCCAGGGGGAGCGGAGCCAAAAACATTCAGTACTTC. The encoded protein is CASSPRGSGAKNIQYF.

This clone was picked up one time. This chain joins TRBV30 and TRBJ2-1; D is ambiguous. The germline gives CDR1 GTSNPN, CDR2 SVGIG (reference sequence). The CDR3 extends over 12 amino acids. V was shortened by 0 bases and J by 9 bases, with 9 bases between the two germline ends. In DNA form, the CDR3 reads TGTGCCTGGAGTGTACGTTGGGGTGAGCAGTTCTTC. Protein sequence: CAWSVRWGEQFF.

In its sample, this clone was seen once. The chain employs TRBV9 and TRBJ1-2; the match to TRBD1 covers 10 bases. This CDR3 is built from 14 residues. Trimming cost V 5 bases and J 7 bases; bases outside gene matches: 8. Per germline, CDR1 SGDLS and CDR2 YYNGEE. CDR3 sequence reads: CASSSGQGERGYTF. As DNA, the CDR3 is TGTGCCAGCAGTTCAGGACAGGGGGAGCGTGGCTACACCTTC. The full variable domain, with the rest looked up from reference TRBV9 and TRBJ1-2, is DSGVTQTPKHLITATGQRVTLRCSPRSGDLSVYWYQQSLDQGLQFLIQYYNGEERAKGNILERFSAQQFPDLHSELNLSSLELGDSALYFCASSSGQGERGYTFGSGTRLTVV.

The genes are TRBV7-2 and TRBJ2-1; D gene unclear. Germline V gene sequence: CDR1 SGHTA, CDR2 FQGNSA. CDR3 length: 11 amino acids. Trimming took 5 bases from V and 9 from J, leaving 8 bases between them. The CDR3 reads CASSPSFEQFF. CDR3 DNA: TGTGCCAGCAGCCCTAGTTTTGAGCAGTTCTTC.

The chain carries TRBV19 and TRBJ2-3; 7 nucleotides line up with TRBD1. Germline V gives CDR1 LNHDA, CDR2 SQIVND (reference sequence). The trim removed 5 bases at V and 2 bases at J, leaving 7 bases unmatched. CDR3 length: 15 amino acids. The CDR3 DNA follows: TGTGCCAGTAGTTTTTTCGGACAGGCCACAGATACGCAGTATTTT. It encodes CASSFFGQATDTQYF.

The chain combines TRBV2 with TRBJ1-5, with D unclear. From germline, CDR1 is SNHLY and CDR2 FYNNEI. The ends were cut back, 0 bases at V and 5 bases at J, with 11 bases in the middle. This CDR3 region has 15 residues. Here the CDR3 reads CASSEALLGYQPQHF. The CDR3 DNA reads as TGTGCCAGCAGTGAAGCGCTTCTTGGGTATCAGCCCCAGCATTTT.

The CDR3 reads CASRPGGVSTDTQYF. CDR3 nucleotide sequence: TGCGCCAGCAGACCCGGGGGGGTTAGTACAGATACGCAGTATTTT. The chain joins TRBV5-1 to TRBJ2-3; 8 nucleotides agree with TRBD2. The CDR3 contains 15 residues. Looked up from germline, CDR1 is SGHRS and CDR2 is YFSETQ. V trimming: 5 bases; J trimming: 3 bases; junction bases outside the gene matches: 8.

The V gene is TRBV7-2, the J gene TRBJ2-3; TRBD1 matches at 7 bases. Germline CDR1 and CDR2: SGHTA and FQGNSA. CDR3 length: 15 residues. V shed 3 bases and J 3 bases; nucleotides not matched to a gene: 6. The chain's CDR3 is CASSLDRRVTDTQYF. The CDR3 bases are TGTGCCAGCAGCTTGGACAGGCGGGTGACAGATACGCAGTATTTT.

This sequence joins TRBV24-1 and TRBJ2-1, with 9 bases fitting TRBD2. The germline gives CDR1 KGHDR, CDR2 SFDVKD. The CDR3 has 14 amino acids. V lost 10 bases, J lost 1 base, and 4 bases stayed unmatched. The CDR3 nucleotides are TGTGCCACGCGGGAGGGCCAATCCTACAATGAGCAGTTCTTC. Residues: CATREGQSYNEQFF.

The V gene is TRBV7-6, the J gene TRBJ2-7, with D unresolved. CDR1 is SGHVS and CDR2 is FNYEAQ in the germline V gene. V was shortened by 4 bases and J by 0 bases, with 16 bases between the two germline ends. The CDR3 has 16 residues. CDR3 coding DNA: TGTGCCAGCAGCTCCGGGCCAGTGGAAAGCTCCTACGAGCAGTACTTC. This translates into CASSSGPVESSYEQYF. Combining the CDR3 with reference TRBV7-6 and TRBJ2-7 gives the whole variable domain GAGVSQSPRYKVTKRGQDVALRCDPISGHVSLYWYRQALGQGPEFLTYFNYEAQQDKSGLPNDRFSAERPEGSISTLTIQRTEQRDSAMYRCASSSGPVESSYEQYFGPGTRLTVT.

This clone was detected only once. CDR3 loop: CASSIGGNTEAFF. The CDR3 coding sequence is TGTGCCAGTAGTATAGGGGGGAACACTGAAGCTTTCTTT. The chain joins TRBV19 to TRBJ1-1; D uncertain. Germline V gene sequence: CDR1 LNHDA, CDR2 SQIVND (reference sequence). The CDR3 is made up of 13 amino acids. V was clipped by 1 base and J by 1 base, with 4 bases between them.

V gene TRBV7-2 combines with J gene TRBJ1-2, with 11 bases aligning to TRBD1. Losses at the gene ends were 4 bases for V and 4 bases for J; bases not matched to a gene: 5. Germline CDR1 SGHTA, CDR2 FQGNSA. CDR3 length equals 15 residues. This chain's CDR3 is CASSSGQGVPYGYTF. The CDR3, as DNA: TGTGCCAGCAGCTCGGGACAGGGGGTTCCCTATGGCTACACCTTC.

Only one count was recorded for this clone. The gene calls are TRBV6-1 and TRBJ2-7; D may be TRBD2 (5 bases). Trimming pared 2 bases from V and 0 bases from J, leaving 14 bases between. CDR1 is MNHNS, CDR2 SASEGT, per germline. The CDR3 has 16 amino acids. Here the CDR3 DNA reads TGTGCCAGCAGTGAATTAGCCAGCGGCCTCTCCTACGAGCAGTACTTC. Encoded protein: CASSELASGLSYEQYF.

The gene calls are TRBV9 and TRBJ1-2, with D maybe TRBD1 (6 bases). V lost 4 bases and J 4 bases, leaving 23 bases between the germline ends. CDR1 and CDR2 from the germline V gene are SGDLS and YYNGEE. The CDR3 is 17 residues long. The CDR3 sequence: CASSSEVGTTPGYGYTF. CDR3 sequence (DNA): TGTGCCAGCAGCTCCGAGGTGGGGACAACCCCAGGCTATGGCTACACCTTC.

This clone was detected only a few times. In DNA form, the CDR3 reads TGTGCCAGCAGGACCAGACTTGGGGGCTCCTACAATGAGCAGTTCTTC. This encodes CASRTRLGGSYNEQFF. The rearrangement uses TRBV6-6 and TRBJ2-1; D is possibly TRBD1 or TRBD2 (5 bases each). This CDR3 comprises 16 residues. The V end lost 6 bases, the J end lost 0 bases, and 15 bases lay between the germline ends. CDR1 and CDR2 from the germline V gene are MNHNY and SVGAGI (reference sequence).

The V gene is TRBV4-2, the J gene TRBJ1-1; D remains unclear. The CDR3 has 14 amino acids. Germline assignment: CDR1 LGHNA and CDR2 YNFKEQ. V lost 4 bases and J lost 1, with 10 bases in between. Written as DNA, the CDR3 is TGTGCCAGCAGCCCGTGGGCGCAGAACACTGAAGCTTTCTTT. The encoded protein is CASSPWAQNTEAFF.

This chain links TRBV27 with TRBJ1-1, with a tentative D call TRBD1 (5 bases). Germline values: CDR1 MNHEY, CDR2 SMNVEV (reference sequence). The CDR3 contains 14 residues. The ends were cut back, 6 bases at V and 0 bases at J, with 11 bases in the middle. The CDR3 coding sequence is TGTGCCAGCAGGAGACAGCTAATGAACACTGAAGCTTTCTTT. This codes for CASRRQLMNTEAFF.